This T cell receptor beta chain was observed in a study of human T cells and chemical hapten exposure. Study details: The patients, most of them female, presented with alopecia areata, totalis or universalis.

Individual cDNA molecules had unique molecular identifiers attached to them by the library. As processed by the authors: Sample TCR counts, which ranged from about 20,000 to 690,600, had a median of roughly 99,000. TCRdb used MiXCR to reprocess the RACE reads, holding one entry per CDR3 protein. TCRdb's processing, not the study's, gives the V and J calls here. The data show roughly 80,000 distinct CDR3 sequences, approximately 14% seen once. Time point meaning: pre-sensitization, week 0. Specified treatment: therapeutic diphenylcyclopropenone sensitization with weekly scalp DPC. Blood was drawn before each patch test was applied. V lost 3 bases and J lost 7; bases outside the gene matches: 9. The germline gives CDR1 SGHRS, CDR2 YFSETQ. The CDR3 is 14 amino acids.

Sequencing used whole blood, obtained in connection with sensitization to the hapten diphenylcyclopropenone (DPC). The receptor was derived from a woman between 50 and 59 years old with alopecia areata. Some clones in this sample may be carry-over from other donors' samples. The J gene is TRBJ2-7, the V gene TRBV5-1; TRBD1 agrees at 8 bases. The CDR3 sequence: CASSWGQAAGEQYF. CDR3 bases: TGCGCCAGCAGCTGGGGACAGGCGGCGGGGGAGCAGTACTTC.